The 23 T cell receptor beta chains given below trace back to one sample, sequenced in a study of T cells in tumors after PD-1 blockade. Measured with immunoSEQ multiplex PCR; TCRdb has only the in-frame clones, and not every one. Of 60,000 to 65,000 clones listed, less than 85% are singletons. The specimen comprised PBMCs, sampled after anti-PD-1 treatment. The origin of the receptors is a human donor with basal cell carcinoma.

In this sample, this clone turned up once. CDR3 amino acids: CASSLTLTAEAFF. The DNA for the CDR3 is TGTGCCAGCAGCTTAACTTTAACGGCTGAAGCTTTCTTT. J is TRBJ1-1 and V is TRBV7-9; D gene uncertain. Trimming took 2 bases from V and 6 from J, leaving 10 bases between them. The CDR3 covers 13 residues. The germline gives CDR1 SEHNR, CDR2 FQNEAQ (reference sequence).

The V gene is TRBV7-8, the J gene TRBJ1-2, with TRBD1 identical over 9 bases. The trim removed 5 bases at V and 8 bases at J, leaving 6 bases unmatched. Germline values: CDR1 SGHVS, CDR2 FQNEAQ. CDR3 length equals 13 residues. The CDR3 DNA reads TGTGCCAGCAGCGCCAACAGGGGGCTCGGCTACACCTTC. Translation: CASSANRGLGYTF.

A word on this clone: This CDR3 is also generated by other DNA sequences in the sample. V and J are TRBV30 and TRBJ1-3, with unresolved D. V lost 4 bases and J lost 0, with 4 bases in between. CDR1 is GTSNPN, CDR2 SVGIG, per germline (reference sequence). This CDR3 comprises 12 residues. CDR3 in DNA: TGTGCCTGGATGGACTCTGGAAACACCATATATTTT. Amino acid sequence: CAWMDSGNTIYF.

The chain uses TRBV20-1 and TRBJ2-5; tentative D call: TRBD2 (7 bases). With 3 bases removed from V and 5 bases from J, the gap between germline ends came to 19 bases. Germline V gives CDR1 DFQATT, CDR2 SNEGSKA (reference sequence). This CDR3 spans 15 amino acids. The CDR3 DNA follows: TGCAGTGCTAGTCCCTCAAAGGGGGGGCCCGAGACCCAGTACTTC. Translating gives CSASPSKGGPETQYF.

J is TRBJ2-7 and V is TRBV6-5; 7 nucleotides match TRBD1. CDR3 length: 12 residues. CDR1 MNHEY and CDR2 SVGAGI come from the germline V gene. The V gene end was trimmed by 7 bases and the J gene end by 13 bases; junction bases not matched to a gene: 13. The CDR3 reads CASTPRGTALYF. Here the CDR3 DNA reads TGTGCCAGCACCCCCCGTGGGACAGCCTTATACTTC.

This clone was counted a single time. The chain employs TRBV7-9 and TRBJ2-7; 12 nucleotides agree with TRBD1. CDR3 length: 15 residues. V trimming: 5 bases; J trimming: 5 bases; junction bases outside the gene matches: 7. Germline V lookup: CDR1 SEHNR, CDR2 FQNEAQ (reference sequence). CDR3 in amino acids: CASSLSGTGGNEQYF. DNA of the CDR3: TGTGCCAGCAGCCTGTCCGGGACAGGGGGCAACGAGCAGTACTTC.

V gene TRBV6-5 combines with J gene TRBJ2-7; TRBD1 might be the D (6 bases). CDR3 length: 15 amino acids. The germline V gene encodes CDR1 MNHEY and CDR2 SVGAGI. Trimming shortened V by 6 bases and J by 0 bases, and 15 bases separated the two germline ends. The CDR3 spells CASRYRQASSYEQYF. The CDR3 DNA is TGTGCCAGCAGATACCGACAGGCCAGCTCCTACGAGCAGTACTTC.

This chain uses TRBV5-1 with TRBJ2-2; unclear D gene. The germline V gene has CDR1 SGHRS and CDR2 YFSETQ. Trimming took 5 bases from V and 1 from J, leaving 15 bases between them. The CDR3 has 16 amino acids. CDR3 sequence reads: CASRSPGVRNTGELFF. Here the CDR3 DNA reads TGCGCCAGCAGGAGTCCAGGCGTCCGGAACACCGGGGAGCTGTTTTTT.

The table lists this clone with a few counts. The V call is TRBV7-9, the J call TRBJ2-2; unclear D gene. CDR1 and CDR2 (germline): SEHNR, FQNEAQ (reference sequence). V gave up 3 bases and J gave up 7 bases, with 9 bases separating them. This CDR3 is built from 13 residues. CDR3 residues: CASSFPRDGELFF. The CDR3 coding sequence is TGTGCCAGCAGCTTCCCTAGGGACGGGGAGCTGTTTTTT.

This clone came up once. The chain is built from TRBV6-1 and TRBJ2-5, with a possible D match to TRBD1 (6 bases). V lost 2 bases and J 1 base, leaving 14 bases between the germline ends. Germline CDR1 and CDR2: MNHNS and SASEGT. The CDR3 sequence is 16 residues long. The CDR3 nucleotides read TGTGCCAGCAGTGAACGTATGAGGGGGACCCAAGAGACCCAGTACTTC. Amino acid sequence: CASSERMRGTQETQYF.

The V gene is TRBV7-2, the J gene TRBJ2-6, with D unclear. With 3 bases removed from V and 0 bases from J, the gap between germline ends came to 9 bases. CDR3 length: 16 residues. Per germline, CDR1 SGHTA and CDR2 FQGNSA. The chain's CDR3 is CASSFGPSSGANVLTF. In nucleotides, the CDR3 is TGTGCCAGCAGCTTTGGACCAAGCTCTGGGGCCAACGTCCTGACTTTC.

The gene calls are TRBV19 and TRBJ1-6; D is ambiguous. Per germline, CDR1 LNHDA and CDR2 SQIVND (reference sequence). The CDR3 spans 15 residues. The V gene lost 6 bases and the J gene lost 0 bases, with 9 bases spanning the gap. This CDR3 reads CASSPISSYNSPLHF. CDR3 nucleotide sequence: TGTGCCAGTAGCCCAATTAGCTCCTATAATTCACCCCTCCACTTT.

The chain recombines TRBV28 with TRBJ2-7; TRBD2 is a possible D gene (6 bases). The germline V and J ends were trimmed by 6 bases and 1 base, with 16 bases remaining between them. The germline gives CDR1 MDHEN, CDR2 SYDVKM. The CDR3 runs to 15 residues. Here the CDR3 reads CASSPAGTSSYEQYF. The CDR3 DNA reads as TGTGCCAGCAGCCCGGCCGGGACTTCGTCCTACGAGCAGTACTTC. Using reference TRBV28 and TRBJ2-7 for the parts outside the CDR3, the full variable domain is DVKVTQSSRYLVKRTGEKVFLECVQDMDHENMFWYRQDPGLGLRLIYFSYDVKMKEKGDIPEGYSVSREKKERFSLILESASTNQTSMYLCASSPAGTSSYEQYFGPGTRLTVT.

DNA of the CDR3: TGCGCCAGCAGCTCCGGGACAGGGAGTGCAACTAATGAAAAACTGTTTTTT. As protein: CASSSGTGSATNEKLFF. This chain joins TRBV5-1 and TRBJ1-4, with TRBD1 identical over 9 bases. The CDR3 totals 17 residues. Germline CDR1 and CDR2: SGHRS and YFSETQ. Trimming removed 3 bases from V and 0 bases from J; junction bases left unmatched: 6.

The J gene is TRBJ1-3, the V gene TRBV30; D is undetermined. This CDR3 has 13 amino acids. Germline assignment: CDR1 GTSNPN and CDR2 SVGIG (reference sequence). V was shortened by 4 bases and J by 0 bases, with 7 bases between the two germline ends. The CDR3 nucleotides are TGTGCCTGGAATGGGCACTCTGGAAACACCATATATTTT. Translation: CAWNGHSGNTIYF.

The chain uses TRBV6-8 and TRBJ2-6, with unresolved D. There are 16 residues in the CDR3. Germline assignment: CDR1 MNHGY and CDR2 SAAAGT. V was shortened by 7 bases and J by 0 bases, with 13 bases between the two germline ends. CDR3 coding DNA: TGTGCCAGCACCGGACGAAGGCGCTCTGGGGCCAACGTCCTGACTTTC. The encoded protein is CASTGRRRSGANVLTF.

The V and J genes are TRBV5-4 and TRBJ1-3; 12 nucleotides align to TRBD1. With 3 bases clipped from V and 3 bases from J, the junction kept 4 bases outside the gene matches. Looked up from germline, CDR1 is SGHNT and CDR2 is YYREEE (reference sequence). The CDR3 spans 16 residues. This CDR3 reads CASSYGTGGNGNTIYF. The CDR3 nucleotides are TGTGCCAGCAGCTACGGGACAGGGGGCAATGGAAACACCATATATTTT. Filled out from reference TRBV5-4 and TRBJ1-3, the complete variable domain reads ETGVTQSPTHLIKTRGQQVTLRCSSQSGHNTVSWYQQALGQGPQFIFQYYREEENGRGNFPPRFSGLQFPNYSSELNVNALELDDSALYLCASSYGTGGNGNTIYFGEGSWLTVV.

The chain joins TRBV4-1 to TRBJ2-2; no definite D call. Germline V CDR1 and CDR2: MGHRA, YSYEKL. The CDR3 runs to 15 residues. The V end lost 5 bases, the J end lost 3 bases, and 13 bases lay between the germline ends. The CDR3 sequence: CASSADPPDTGELFF. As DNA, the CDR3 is TGCGCCAGCAGCGCGGACCCCCCGGACACCGGGGAGCTGTTTTTT.

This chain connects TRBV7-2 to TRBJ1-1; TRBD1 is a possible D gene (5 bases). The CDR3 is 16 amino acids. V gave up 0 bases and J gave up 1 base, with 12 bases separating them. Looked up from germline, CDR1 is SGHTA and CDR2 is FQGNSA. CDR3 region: CASSLAGGKRNTEAFF. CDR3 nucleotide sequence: TGTGCCAGCAGCTTAGCGGGGGGGAAGAGGAACACTGAAGCTTTCTTT.

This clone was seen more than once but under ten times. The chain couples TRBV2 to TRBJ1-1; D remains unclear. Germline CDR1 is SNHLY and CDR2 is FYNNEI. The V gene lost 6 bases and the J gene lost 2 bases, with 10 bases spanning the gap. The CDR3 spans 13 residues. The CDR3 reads CASSVVPNTEAFF. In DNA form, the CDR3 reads TGTGCCAGCAGCGTGGTGCCAAACACTGAAGCTTTCTTT.

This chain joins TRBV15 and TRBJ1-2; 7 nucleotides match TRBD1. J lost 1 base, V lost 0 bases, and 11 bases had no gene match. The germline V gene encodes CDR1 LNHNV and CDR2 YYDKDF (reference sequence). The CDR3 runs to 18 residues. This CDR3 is CATSRDGYGGTDNYGYTF. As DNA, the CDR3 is TGTGCCACCAGCAGAGATGGTTATGGGGGGACAGATAACTATGGCTACACCTTC. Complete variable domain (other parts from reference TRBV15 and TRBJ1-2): DAMVIQNPRYQVTQFGKPVTLSCSQTLNHNVMYWYQQKSSQAPKLLFHYYDKDFNNEADTPDNFQSRRPNTSFCFLDIRSPGLGDTAMYLCATSRDGYGGTDNYGYTFGSGTRLTVV.

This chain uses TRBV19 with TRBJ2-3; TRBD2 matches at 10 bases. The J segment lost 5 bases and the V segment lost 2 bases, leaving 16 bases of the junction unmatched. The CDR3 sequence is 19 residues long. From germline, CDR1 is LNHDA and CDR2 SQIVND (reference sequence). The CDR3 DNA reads TGTGCCAGTAGTATACCCTCTCTGGTTCTAGCGGGGGAGTTAGATACGCAGTATTTT. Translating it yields CASSIPSLVLAGELDTQYF.

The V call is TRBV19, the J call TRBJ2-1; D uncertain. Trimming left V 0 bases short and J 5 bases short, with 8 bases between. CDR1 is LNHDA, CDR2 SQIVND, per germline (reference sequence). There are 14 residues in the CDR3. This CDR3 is CASSIEAGNNEQFF. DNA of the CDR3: TGTGCCAGTAGTATAGAAGCAGGAAACAATGAGCAGTTCTTC.